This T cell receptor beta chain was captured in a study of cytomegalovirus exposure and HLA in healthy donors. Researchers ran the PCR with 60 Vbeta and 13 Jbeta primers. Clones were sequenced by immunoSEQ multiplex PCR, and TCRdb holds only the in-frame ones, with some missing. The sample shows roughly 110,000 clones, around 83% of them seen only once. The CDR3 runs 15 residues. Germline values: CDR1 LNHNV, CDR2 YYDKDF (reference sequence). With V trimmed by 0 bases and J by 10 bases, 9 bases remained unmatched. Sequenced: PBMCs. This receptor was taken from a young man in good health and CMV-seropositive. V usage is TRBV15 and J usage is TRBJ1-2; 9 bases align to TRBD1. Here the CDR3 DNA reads TGTGCCACCAGCAGAGATAAGTGGACAGGGGATGACTACACCTTC. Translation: CATSRDKWTGDDYTF.